The present T cell receptor beta chain was sequenced within a study of CD8+ T cells in alopecia areata (dated by TCRdb to 2016 to 2019). Broadly, across the study: Treated patients were enrolled in an open-label pilot trial of oral tofacitinib, 5 to 10 mg twice daily, for moderate-to-severe alopecia areata. Tofacitinib was given for 6 to 18 months, followed by 6 months of follow-up off drug to assess delayed response and recurrence. The SALT score, which quantifies the percentage of affected scalp surface area, was used to measure disease severity in treated patients. To study T cell clonal expansion in alopecia areata, the researchers applied high-throughput TCRbeta sequencing to both the C3H/HeJ mouse model and human patients. On the human side, TCRbeta sequencing was run on scalp tissue and on sorted CD4+ and CD8+ peripheral blood T cells from healthy controls and from alopecia areata patients with either patchy or totalis/universalis disease. Tofacitinib-treated patients had biopsies at baseline and at 4 and 24 weeks of treatment, with a later scalp biopsy in several patients. Scalp clonality was compared across normal scalp (n=4), patchy alopecia areata scalp (n=8), and alopecia totalis/universalis scalp (n=8). RNA came from the PAXgene miRNA kit for fixed scalp, the miRNeasy kit for PBMCs, and the RNeasy kit for mouse skin. Amplification of TCRbeta CDR3 regions was done by immunoSEQ multiplex PCR using 35 Vbeta forward primers and 13 Jbeta reverse primers.

The count of this clone is one. The clone's antigen remains unknown. Per-nucleotide qualities are absent, and no much larger clonotype sits a single base away. This specimen includes other DNA sequences encoding the same CDR3. The library was made by the immunoSEQ multiplex PCR assay. RNA was extracted from all samples and reverse transcribed into cDNA, which served as template for TCR sequencing. SuperScript III was used for first-strand cDNA synthesis, primed with a 2:1 mix of oligo-dT and random hexamers. A synthetic immune receptor repertoire was used to gauge amplification bias, and whatever bias remained was removed computationally. The original methods were these. Raw reads were preprocessed to remove errors, and CDR3 was defined according to IMGT conventions as the region from the conserved cysteine to phenylalanine. To get clonality, Shannon entropy was normalized by log2 of the number of productive unique TCRs and the result was subtracted from 1. CD4 or CD8 identity of scalp clones was inferred by cross-referencing scalp TCRbeta sequences with sorted blood CD4 and CD8 repertoires. Held by TCRdb, this immuneACCESS table contains in-frame sequences only and omits some clones. Under half of the omission traces to an unresolved V gene where checked; the cause of the rest is unknown. The DNA gave D and trimming, while V, J and clone size come from that table. Within this sample are about 200,000 clones, with around 57% of them counted one time only. Around 1.6% of the sample goes to the ten largest clones.

The time point label for this specimen denotes: more than three weeks on oral tofacitinib. The label giving this sample's treatment or condition can be read as: oral pan-JAK inhibitor, 5-10 mg twice daily. Peripheral blood and lesional scalp punch biopsies were obtained from patients with alopecia areata. After PBMCs were isolated by density centrifugation and stained for CD3, CD4 and CD8, a FACSAria was used to sort CD4+ and CD8+ T cells. Beyond this particular receptor, the publication reports: Tofacitinib significantly lowered scalp clonality and the number of expanded CD8+ clones among the top 100 scalp clones. Higher clonality and more expanded CD8+ clones were observed in lesional scalp than in normal scalp, particularly in alopecia totalis/universalis, a finding suggestive of antigenic drive. During tofacitinib treatment, many expanded lesional clones remained in scalp and blood, and this persistence may partly explain relapse after treatment is stopped. Compared with mice, TCR sequences shared between patients were less clear, possibly partly because of HLA diversity across the patient population. Because the treated cohort was small and included a single nonresponder, larger studies are needed to assess links between baseline CD8+ expansion and response. Resident alphabeta T cells in normal human skin are also sequenced, complicating scalp TCR repertoire analysis, unlike mouse skin dominated by gammadelta T cells.

V lost 4 bases and J lost 4 bases; the stretch between them is 7 bases long. Measured from the cysteine to the phenylalanine, the CDR3 is 11 residues long. Only the CDR3 portion is preserved as DNA: 33 bases, with reading frame beginning at the first base. Based on the germline V gene, the CDR1 and CDR2 sequences are SQVTM and ANQGSEA. The sequences come from CD4+ T cells sorted from blood, collected at week 4, from a patient treated with tofacitinib. This chain joins TRBV29-1 to TRBJ2-5; the D gene cannot be resolved reliably. The sequence came from a human donor with alopecia areata. Read as DNA, the sequence is TGCAGCGTTGTTAGGTTAGAGACCCAGTACTTC. Translated, this is CSVVRLETQYF.